The rows below give T cell receptor beta chains drawn from one sample of a study of cytomegalovirus exposure and HLA in healthy donors. Using immunoSEQ multiplex PCR, the repertoire was profiled, and TCRdb retains in-frame clones only, with some absent. The table has over 90,000 clones, roughly 60% seen once; the top ten hold about 4.9%. Sample: PBMCs. The source is a human donor in good health. The conserved cysteine and the conserved F or W are not part of the CDR3 here.

j_call,cdr3_length,v_call,cdr3_aa
TRBJ2-1,13,TRBV29-1,SVERTSGLYNEQF
TRBJ2-1,15,TRBV6-1,ASSEARGLAGLNEQF
TRBJ2-1,14,TRBV19,ASSRGWGQLDNEQF
TRBJ2-1,14,TRBV4-1,ASSQVGKEVYNEQF
TRBJ2-7,13,TRBV7-8,ASSPGGGISYEQY
TRBJ2-7,14,TRBV29-1,SVEIRGTAGLYEQY
TRBJ1-1,9,TRBV28,ASSRNTEAF
TRBJ1-4,11,TRBV5-4,ASSLMTERKLF
TRBJ2-7,13,TRBV25-1,ASSIGQGVIDEQY
TRBJ1-2,11,TRBV13,ASSRQLDYGYT
TRBJ2-6,18,TRBV9,ASSVARNRGPRSGANVLT
TRBJ2-3,13,TRBV10-2,ASSESRTSTDTQY
TRBJ2-7,11,TRBV6-5,ASSPDGRYEQY
TRBJ2-4,12,TRBV6-1,ASAGTSLLNIQY
TRBJ2-1,12,TRBV11-2,ASSLGRAYNEQF
TRBJ2-3,15,TRBV29-1,SVSTSGANVFTDTQY
TRBJ1-2,12,TRBV5-4,ASSLTGPNYGYT
TRBJ2-2,15,TRBV5-1,ASGVAGGPVGTGELF
TRBJ2-3,12,TRBV19,ASSPGWSTDTQY